Shown below are 15 T cell receptor beta chains from a single sample sequenced in a study of shared clonotypes between healthy human individuals. Assay used: immunoSEQ multiplex PCR; TCRdb lists only in-frame clones, some missing. The profile covers around 2.5 million clones, with 93% appearing a single time and about 0.38% taken by the ten largest. Sequenced sample: naive CD4+ T cells from PBMCs. The subset was: CD45RA+ positively selected. These receptors all come from a man aged 18 to 30 in good health. Some clones in this sample may be carry-over from other donors' samples.

This chain connects TRBV6-1 to TRBJ1-5; TRBD1 aligns across 9 bases. V trimming: 6 bases; J trimming: 5 bases; junction bases outside the gene matches: 5. This CDR3 region has 14 residues. CDR1 is MNHNS and CDR2 is SASEGT in the germline V gene. The CDR3 coding sequence is TGTGCCAGCAGCCCGGGACAGGGACATCAGCCCCAGCATTTT. This codes for CASSPGQGHQPQHF.

The chain combines TRBV5-4 with TRBJ1-1; TRBD1 aligns across 10 bases. V shed 0 bases and J 3 bases; nucleotides not matched to a gene: 2. Germline V gives CDR1 SGHNT, CDR2 YYREEE (reference sequence). The CDR3 has 15 residues. In DNA form, the CDR3 reads TGTGCCAGCAGCTTGGTGGGACAGGGGTACACTGAAGCTTTCTTT. Its protein is CASSLVGQGYTEAFF.

V and J are TRBV27 and TRBJ2-3; D unresolved. Trimming stripped 2 bases from V and 2 bases from J, with 8 bases between. Germline CDR1 MNHEY, CDR2 SMNVEV (reference sequence). This CDR3 contains 14 residues. CDR3 protein: CASSLEDDTDTQYF. CDR3 coding DNA: TGTGCCAGCAGTTTAGAGGACGACACAGATACGCAGTATTTT.

The chain is built from TRBV4-1 and TRBJ1-1, with 12 bases fitting TRBD1. The germline V gene has CDR1 MGHRA and CDR2 YSYEKL. The J segment lost 3 bases and the V segment lost 6 bases, leaving 8 bases of the junction unmatched. The CDR3 loop spans 16 amino acids. The CDR3 protein is CASSRGTGGSDTEAFF. The DNA for the CDR3 is TGCGCCAGCAGTCGCGGGACAGGGGGCTCGGACACTGAAGCTTTCTTT.

The chain uses TRBV2 and TRBJ2-2; D uncertain. Deletions cut 5 bases from V and 3 bases from J, with 7 bases between. The CDR3 runs 13 residues. The germline CDR1 and CDR2 sequences are SNHLY and FYNNEI. CDR3 DNA sequence: TGTGCCAGCAGTTTCCAAGACACCGGGGAGCTGTTTTTT. It encodes CASSFQDTGELFF.

This rearrangement joins TRBV6-5 to TRBJ1-2; D is unclear. This CDR3 contains 12 residues. Trimming took 7 bases from V and 4 from J, leaving 10 bases between them. In germline, CDR1 is MNHEY, CDR2 SVGAGI. The CDR3 sequence is CASKDTVYGYTF. The CDR3, as DNA: TGTGCCAGCAAAGACACCGTCTATGGCTACACCTTC.

This clone was seen just once. The V call is TRBV10-3, the J call TRBJ2-7; D possibly corresponds to TRBD2 (5 bases). Per germline, CDR1 ENHRY and CDR2 SYGVKD. CDR3 length equals 16 residues. Deletions cut 2 bases from V and 4 bases from J, with 18 bases between. CDR3 bases: TGTGCCATCAGTGAGGCCAAGACTACGTCCAGGTACGAGCAGTACTTC. Protein sequence: CAISEAKTTSRYEQYF.

For the CDR3, the DNA is TGTGCCAGCAGCCAAGGGCTGACTAGCGGGAGGGCCAGGGATACGCAGTATTTT. It is translated as CASSQGLTSGRARDTQYF. The V gene is TRBV14, the J gene TRBJ2-3; 14 bases fit TRBD2. Unmatched junction bases numbered 9, after V lost 1 base and J lost 6 bases. The CDR3 has 18 amino acids. Looked up from germline, CDR1 is SGHDN and CDR2 is FVKESK.

This clone was seen just once. V is TRBV28 and J is TRBJ1-1; weak D call: TRBD1 (5 bases). The CDR3 contains 15 residues. The V gene's germline CDR1 is MDHEN and CDR2 SYDVKM. V was cut by 3 bases and J by 1 base, with 12 bases left in between. In DNA, the CDR3 is TGTGCCAGCAGTTTGGCCAGGGCGCAGAACACTGAAGCTTTCTTT. Translated, it gives CASSLARAQNTEAFF.

This chain links TRBV27 with TRBJ2-5; 9 bases map to TRBD2. The germline CDR1 and CDR2 sequences are MNHEY and SMNVEV (reference sequence). V lost 2 bases, J lost 5 bases, and 9 bases stayed unmatched. The CDR3 runs to 16 residues. The CDR3 coding sequence is TGTGCCAGCAGTTTAGGCCGGGTAGCGGGAGTGGAGACCCAGTACTTC. Residues: CASSLGRVAGVETQYF.

In its sample, this clone was seen once. CDR3 DNA: TGTGCCACCAGCAGAGATGACAGCGGCCGTGCAATGGGGCAGTTCTTC. It encodes CATSRDDSGRAMGQFF. V is TRBV15 and J is TRBJ2-1; D tentatively fits TRBD1 or TRBD2 (5 bases each). V was shortened by 0 bases and J by 12 bases, with 21 bases between the two germline ends. Germline V CDR1 and CDR2: LNHNV, YYDKDF (reference sequence). CDR3 length: 16 residues.

The chain links TRBV9 to TRBJ1-4; D not certain. Germline V lookup: CDR1 SGDLS, CDR2 YYNGEE. With 0 bases removed from V and 4 bases from J, the gap between germline ends came to 10 bases. CDR3 length: 15 amino acids. The CDR3: CASSVGTVINEKLFF. The CDR3, as DNA: TGTGCCAGCAGCGTAGGAACAGTTATTAATGAAAAACTGTTTTTT. The full variable domain, with the rest looked up from reference TRBV9 and TRBJ1-4, is DSGVTQTPKHLITATGQRVTLRCSPRSGDLSVYWYQQSLDQGLQFLIQYYNGEERAKGNILERFSAQQFPDLHSELNLSSLELGDSALYFCASSVGTVINEKLFFGSGTQLSVL.

This rearrangement joins TRBV7-9 to TRBJ2-7; 9 nucleotides match TRBD2. CDR1 and CDR2 (germline): SEHNR, FQNEAQ (reference sequence). The ends lost 2 bases at V and 6 bases at J; junction bases unmatched: 8. The CDR3 has 15 residues. The CDR3 spells CASSLRSSGTAEQYF. The CDR3 bases are TGTGCCAGCAGCTTAAGGTCTAGCGGGACAGCCGAGCAGTACTTC.

Worth noting for this clone: Other nucleotide sequences from this sample produce the same CDR3. The V call is TRBV5-1, the J call TRBJ1-2; TRBD1 might be the D (6 bases). The CDR3 length is 12 residues. Trimming left V 3 bases short and J 4 bases short, with 7 bases between. Germline V gives CDR1 SGHRS, CDR2 YFSETQ. In DNA, the CDR3 is TGCGCCAGCAGCTCACAGGGCTATGGCTACACCTTC. It encodes CASSSQGYGYTF.

This clone was observed a single time. The chain joins TRBV19 to TRBJ2-7; D ambiguous. Trimming removed 6 bases from V and 0 bases from J, with 18 bases in between. The CDR3 runs to 16 residues. Per the germline V gene, CDR1 is LNHDA and CDR2 is SQIVND (reference sequence). The chain's CDR3 is CASSPGRVRISYEQYF. For the CDR3, the DNA is TGTGCCAGTAGCCCCGGTAGGGTTAGGATCTCCTACGAGCAGTACTTC. The full variable domain, rest sourced from reference TRBV19 and TRBJ2-7, is DGGITQSPKYLFRKEGQNVTLSCEQNLNHDAMYWYRQDPGQGLRLIYYSQIVNDFQKGDIAEGYSVSREKKESFPLTVTSAQKNPTAFYLCASSPGRVRISYEQYFGPGTRLTVT.